The subject of this entry is one T cell receptor (beta chain). Its antigen remains unidentified. Within one base of it there is no much larger clone, and no base qualities were kept. The intended sense of this specimen's time point label: baseline before first vaccination. Vaccinee samples came from UK trials COV001 and COV002, including a single-blind randomized controlled phase 2/3 trial of AZD1222 (ChAdOx1 nCoV-19) in healthy adults. For TCRbeta chain sequencing, PBMC samples were collected from trial participants at day 0 and at day 28 after the second dose. The CDR3 regions of human TCRbeta chains were subjected to immunosequencing. The source study handled its data this way. Repertoire TCRs were checked for matches against a reference library of SARS-CoV-2-specific TCRs that had been generated using the MIRA antigen-specificity platform. Breadth was defined as the fraction of unique TCRs that were SARS-CoV-2-associated. Depth was defined as the fraction of total T cells that were SARS-CoV-2-associated. Using the MIRA data, every spike-specific TCR was mapped to the spike region that the TCR reacted to and assigned to either a CD4 or a CD8 class. Log10-transformed breadth and depth values were compared by one-way ANOVA with Sidak's multiple comparisons tests. TCRdb carries this immuneACCESS record with in-frame sequences only. Its versions omit some clonotypes, under half of them owing to an unresolved V gene in the studies checked, with the rest unexplained. V and J calls plus clone size are reproduced from that table; the DNA served to infer D and trimming. Here the sample has 150,000 to 200,000 clones; around 92% occur a single time. The ten largest clones capture about 1.5% of the sample.

The sample comes from a study of T cell responses to AZD1222 COVID-19 vaccine (dated by TCRdb to the early 2020s). Some background on the complete study: AZD1222 recipients whose second dose came at about 4 weeks and those whose second dose came at about 12 weeks were combined into one group, since spike-specific TCR depth and breadth did not differ between the two schedules. TCR sequencing covered roughly 230 trial participants: 207 given two doses of AZD1222 and 26 given two doses of MenACWY control vaccine. Trial participants were enrolled into age subgroups of 18-55, 56-69 and 70-plus years, which contained about 150, 28 and 57 TCR-sequenced participants, respectively.

After removal of 1 base from V and 6 bases from J, the junction retains 10 bases not matched to a gene. Taken from cysteine to phenylalanine, the CDR3 has 18 residues. Only the CDR3 DNA is retained, 54 bases long and in frame from the first base. The germline V gene yields LGHNA for CDR1 and YSLEER for CDR2. On the study overall, not on this receptor specifically: The whole spike protein was spanned by vaccine-associated CD4 TCRs, and dominant responses were seen in regions 160-218 and 743-854. Reportedly, close to half of the unique spike-specific TCRs recognized epitopes lying outside the regions that are mutated in the B.1.351 and B.1.1.7 variants. The 56-69-year group was small, and its depth increase did not reach significance, likely because of low power. Conclusions about previously exposed vaccinees are limited because only a handful of AZD1222 recipients were SARS-CoV-2 seropositive at baseline. Most participants were white British and females outnumbered males, and the authors suggested that clonal diversity may have been underestimated. Because no day 14 peak-response samples were available, the repertoires could be characterized only after the peak T cell response. A significant rise in spike-specific TCR breadth and depth was observed after two AZD1222 doses relative to day 0 and relative to MenACWY recipients.

The sample consisted of peripheral blood, taken on day 0 of AZD1222 vaccination. The clonotype comes from an adult in good health. Here the chain combines TRBV4-3 and TRBJ2-1, with 12 middle bases fitting TRBD2. The CDR3 here reads CASSQVRGTSGRSNEQFF. The nucleotide sequence is given as TGCGCCAGCAGCCAAGTCAGAGGAACTAGCGGGAGGTCCAATGAGCAGTTCTTC.